A selection of T cell receptor beta chains follows, all from one sample in a study of blood T cell repertoires in COVID-19. The protocol was immunoSEQ multiplex PCR, while the TCRdb copy is restricted to in-frame clones and leaves out a portion. Found here are about 190,000 clones, 84% of them singletons; the top ten hold about 5.1%. The specimen sequenced was peripheral blood. The receptors were sampled from a woman in her seventies with active or convalescent COVID-19. Both conserved end residues are part of each CDR3. The D gene is left open where the match is weak. A clone size is listed for some rows: how often the clone was seen (once, few, many), or a class if it is expanded.

cdr3_length | j_call | clone_size | v_call | d_call | cdr3_aa | cdr3_nt
14 | TRBJ1-1 | NA | TRBV6-5 | TRBD1 | CASSRGQRNTEAFF | TGTGCCAGCAGCAGGGGACAGCGGAACACTGAAGCTTTCTTT
13 | TRBJ1-2 | NA | TRBV11-2 | NA | CASSLSGGVGETF | TGTGCCAGCAGCTTAAGCGGAGGTGTTGGGGAAACCTTC
14 | TRBJ2-3 | once | TRBV11-2 | NA | CASSRTTSTDTQYF | TGTGCCAGCAGTCGGACTACTAGCACAGATACGCAGTATTTT
16 | TRBJ2-3 | NA | TRBV19 | TRBD2 | CASSGGTSGSLDTQYF | TGTGCCAGTAGTGGGGGGACTAGCGGGAGTCTAGATACGCAGTATTTT
15 | TRBJ2-3 | NA | TRBV9 | TRBD2 | CASSTGTRTTDTQYF | TGTGCCAGCAGCACCGGGACTAGGACAACAGATACGCAGTATTTT
12 | TRBJ1-1 | NA | TRBV28 | NA | CASSLGAGEAFF | TGTGCCAGCAGTTTGGGTGCAGGTGAAGCTTTCTTT
13 | TRBJ1-3 | NA | TRBV6-6 | NA | CASSYSRVGTIYF | TGTGCCAGCAGTTACTCCCGAGTCGGCACCATATATTTT
11 | TRBJ2-4 | NA | TRBV11-2 | NA | CASTPGSIQYF | TGTGCCAGCACCCCTGGGAGCATTCAGTACTTC
15 | TRBJ1-1 | NA | TRBV19 | TRBD1 | CASSVTGGSNTEAFF | TGTGCCAGTAGTGTGACAGGGGGCTCTAACACTGAAGCTTTCTTT
13 | TRBJ2-5 | NA | TRBV5-1 | NA | CASSKRVRETQYF | TGCGCCAGCAGTAAGCGGGTTCGGGAGACCCAGTACTTC
15 | TRBJ2-3 | NA | TRBV3-1/TRBV3-2 | NA | CASSQGGVSTDTQYF | TGTGCCAGCAGCCAAGGCGGGGTTAGCACAGATACGCAGTATTTT
16 | TRBJ2-7 | NA | TRBV28 | NA | CASSRLHGGIKYEQYF | TGTGCCAGCAGTCGCCTTCATGGCGGGATAAAGTACGAGCAGTACTTC
16 | TRBJ1-2 | once | TRBV28 | NA | CASSFQGPGPSVGYTF | TGTGCCAGCAGTTTTCAGGGGCCGGGCCCATCGGTGGGCTACACCTTC
14 | TRBJ2-7 | NA | TRBV5-1 | TRBD1 | CASSSGQGIHEQYF | TGCGCCAGCAGCTCGGGACAGGGGATCCACGAGCAGTACTTC
13 | TRBJ1-1 | NA | TRBV12-3/TRBV12-4 | NA | CASSLGGGTEAFF | TGTGCCAGCAGTTTGGGAGGGGGCACTGAAGCTTTCTTT
16 | TRBJ1-6 | NA | TRBV28 | TRBD1 | CASSPYRTGGKSPLHF | TGTGCCAGCAGTCCCTATAGGACAGGGGGAAAGTCACCCCTCCACTTT
14 | TRBJ2-7 | once | TRBV3-1/TRBV3-2 | NA | CASSPTSPSYEQYF | TGTGCCAGCAGTCCAACTTCCCCCTCCTACGAGCAGTACTTC
19 | TRBJ2-5 | NA | TRBV6-1 | TRBD2 | CASSATERGRLTAQETQYF | TGTGCCAGCAGTGCGACAGAGCGGGGGCGGTTAACGGCACAAGAGACCCAGTACTTC
14 | TRBJ1-1 | NA | TRBV6-5 | NA | CASSYSMRASEAFF | TGTGCCAGCAGTTACTCGATGCGGGCATCCGAAGCTTTCTTT
14 | TRBJ2-5 | NA | TRBV7-7 | TRBD1 | CASSTGTGQETQYF | TGTGCCAGCAGTACCGGGACAGGCCAAGAGACCCAGTACTTC
14 | TRBJ2-7 | NA | TRBV19 | TRBD1 | CASSIGTGPYEQYF | TGTGCCAGTAGTATCGGGACAGGGCCCTACGAGCAGTACTTC
12 | TRBJ2-1 | once | TRBV12-3/TRBV12-4 | NA | CASRSQSSEQFF | TGTGCCAGCAGATCACAGAGCAGTGAGCAGTTCTTC
15 | TRBJ2-7 | NA | TRBV14 | TRBD2 | CASSQGDGRDYEQYF | TGTGCCAGCAGCCAAGGAGACGGGAGGGACTACGAGCAGTACTTC
24 | TRBJ1-2 | few | TRBV5-1 | TRBD1 | CASRKILSPGDKISTGTSNYGYTF | TGCGCCAGCAGAAAAATATTATCACCGGGGGACAAGATCTCGACAGGGACCTCTAACTATGGCTACACCTTC
15 | TRBJ2-5 | once | TRBV4-2 | TRBD2 | CASSQAGGGQETQYF | TGTGCCAGCAGCCAAGCGGGAGGGGGTCAAGAGACCCAGTACTTC
13 | TRBJ1-4 | once | TRBV5-8 | NA | CASSRRGGGKLFF | TGTGCCAGCAGCCGCCGGGGGGGTGGAAAACTGTTTTTT
16 | TRBJ2-7 | NA | TRBV27 | NA | CASSPVSLGANYEQYF | TGTGCCAGCAGTCCCGTAAGTCTGGGCGCAAACTACGAGCAGTACTTC
13 | TRBJ2-1 | once | TRBV27 | NA | CASSTSPHNWQFF | TGTGCCAGCAGTACCTCCCCTCACAATTGGCAGTTCTTC
15 | TRBJ2-5 | NA | TRBV6-5 | TRBD1 | CASRAVGQGTGTQYF | TGTGCCAGCAGAGCAGTCGGACAGGGAACGGGGACCCAGTACTTC
13 | TRBJ1-1 | NA | TRBV12-3/TRBV12-4 | TRBD1 | CASRRGLNTEAFF | TGTGCCAGCAGGAGGGGGCTTAACACTGAAGCTTTCTTT
16 | TRBJ1-6 | NA | TRBV5-1 | TRBD1 | CASSLDGQGTNSPLHF | TGCGCCAGCAGCTTAGACGGACAGGGGACGAATTCACCCCTCCACTTT
15 | TRBJ2-3 | NA | TRBV18 | TRBD2 | CASSPGGRDTDTQYF | TGTGCCAGCTCACCCGGAGGGAGGGACACAGATACGCAGTATTTT
12 | TRBJ2-3 | few | TRBV29-1 | NA | CSVELSTDTQYF | TGCAGCGTGGAACTAAGCACAGATACGCAGTATTTT
12 | TRBJ1-4 | NA | TRBV19 | NA | CASSNDKEKLFF | TGTGCCAGTAGTAACGACAAAGAAAAACTGTTTTTT
16 | TRBJ1-4 | NA | TRBV30 | TRBD1 | CAWSRDRGTGYEKLFF | TGTGCCTGGAGTCGAGACAGGGGAACAGGTTATGAAAAACTGTTTTTT
10 | TRBJ2-7 | NA | TRBV2 | NA | CASSLYEQYF | TGTGCCAGCAGTCTCTACGAGCAGTACTTC
14 | TRBJ1-3 | NA | TRBV19 | NA | CASSTPVPGNTIYF | TGTGCCAGTAGTACACCGGTTCCTGGAAACACCATATATTTT
13 | TRBJ2-3 | NA | TRBV6-5 | NA | CASSYLGEDTQYF | TGTGCCAGCAGTTACCTCGGTGAAGATACGCAGTATTTT
14 | TRBJ1-5 | NA | TRBV6-5 | TRBD1 | CASSYVRGHEPQHF | TGTGCCAGCAGTTACGTCAGGGGGCATGAGCCCCAGCATTTT
14 | TRBJ2-3 | NA | TRBV5-5 | NA | CASSFQGHTNTQYF | TGTGCCAGCAGCTTCCAGGGCCACACGAATACGCAGTATTTT
15 | TRBJ1-6 | NA | TRBV6-5 | TRBD1 | CASKQGKGYNSPLHF | TGTGCCAGCAAACAGGGGAAAGGGTATAATTCACCCCTCCACTTT
17 | TRBJ1-5 | NA | TRBV28 | TRBD1 | CASRQKRGTVINQPQHF | TGTGCCAGCAGACAAAAAAGGGGGACAGTGATTAATCAGCCCCAGCATTTT
17 | TRBJ1-4 | few | TRBV28 | TRBD1 | CASTRGQGARANEKLFF | TGTGCCAGCACCCGCGGACAGGGGGCAAGGGCTAATGAAAAACTGTTTTTT
12 | TRBJ1-5 | NA | TRBV29-1 | NA | CSVEGVAGEQHF | TGCAGCGTTGAAGGCGTGGCAGGGGAACAGCATTTT
18 | TRBJ2-5 | NA | TRBV11-2 | TRBD2 | CASSLGQGSSGRTETQYF | TGTGCCAGCAGCTTAGGCCAGGGGTCTAGCGGGAGAACAGAGACCCAGTACTTC
14 | TRBJ1-5 | NA | TRBV2 | TRBD1 | CASSKRQGEQPQHF | TGTGCCAGCAGTAAACGACAGGGAGAACAGCCCCAGCATTTT
15 | TRBJ2-1 | NA | TRBV28 | TRBD2 | CASRQAGGPFNEQFF | TGTGCCAGCAGACAAGCGGGAGGGCCTTTCAATGAGCAGTTCTTC